One sample yielded the 21 T cell receptor beta chains listed below, sequenced in a study of blood T cell repertoires in COVID-19. Libraries were prepared by immunoSEQ multiplex PCR; TCRdb keeps only in-frame clonotypes and omits some of them. Altogether about 150,000 clones are present, approximately 80% being singletons, with the ten largest covering 25% to 30%. Specimen: peripheral blood. The source is a woman aged 60 to 75 with acute or convalescent COVID-19.

For this clone: This sample includes further DNA sequences coding for the same CDR3. The chain joins TRBV18 to TRBJ2-3, with TRBD1 matching over 7 bases. The CDR3 loop spans 15 amino acids. With V trimmed by 3 bases and J by 2 bases, 5 bases remained unmatched. Germline V gives CDR1 KGHSH, CDR2 LQKENI. The CDR3 sequence: CASSPATGSTDTQYF. In DNA form, the CDR3 reads TGTGCCAGCTCACCGGCGACAGGGTCCACAGATACGCAGTATTTT.

The genes are TRBV4-2 and TRBJ2-2, with a possible D match to TRBD1 (7 bases). Trimming left V 10 bases short and J 3 bases short, with 12 bases between. Germline V CDR1 and CDR2: LGHNA, YNFKEQ. The CDR3 length is 13 residues. In nucleotides, the CDR3 is TGTGCCACTGGAGGGGGCTACACCGGGGAGCTGTTTTTT. Translating it yields CATGGGYTGELFF.

This rearrangement joins TRBV15 to TRBJ1-5; D gene ambiguous. The CDR3 sequence is 15 residues long. CDR1 is LNHNV and CDR2 is YYDKDF in the germline V gene (reference sequence). The V end was cut by 0 bases, the J end by 4 bases, with 10 bases between. The CDR3 bases are TGTGCCACCAGCAGAGAACTCGATAATAATCAGCCCCAGCATTTT. Residues: CATSRELDNNQPQHF. Together with reference TRBV15 and TRBJ1-5, the CDR3 gives the full variable domain: DAMVIQNPRYQVTQFGKPVTLSCSQTLNHNVMYWYQQKSSQAPKLLFHYYDKDFNNEADTPDNFQSRRPNTSFCFLDIRSPGLGDTAMYLCATSRELDNNQPQHFGDGTRLSIL.

This clone was detected many times. V gene TRBV6-5 combines with J gene TRBJ1-2, with 7 positions matching TRBD1. Germline-derived CDR1 and CDR2 are MNHEY and SVGAGI. The V gene end was trimmed by 2 bases and the J gene end by 4 bases; junction bases not matched to a gene: 4. The CDR3 loop spans 14 amino acids. CDR3 amino acids: CASSYADRVYGYTF. The CDR3 bases are TGTGCCAGCAGTTACGCCGACAGGGTCTATGGCTACACCTTC.

The chain couples TRBV2 to TRBJ1-2; D is unresolved. The CDR3 spans 12 residues. Trimming took off 6 bases at V and 0 bases at J, with 5 bases between the two ends. Germline V gives CDR1 SNHLY, CDR2 FYNNEI. CDR3 nucleotide sequence: TGTGCCAGCAGGCGGACTAACTATGGCTACACCTTC. This translates into CASRRTNYGYTF. The full variable domain, completed using reference TRBV2 and TRBJ1-2, is EPEVTQTPSHQVTQMGQEVILRCVPISNHLYFYWYRQILGQKVEFLVSFYNNEISEKSEIFDDQFSVERPDGSNFTLKIRSTKLEDSAMYFCASRRTNYGYTFGSGTRLTVV.

This chain joins TRBV5-6 and TRBJ1-4; TRBD1 matches at 7 bases. The CDR3 runs 16 residues. V lost 4 bases to trimming and J lost 0 bases; unmatched junction nucleotides: 6. Germline CDR1 is SGHDT and CDR2 is YYEEEE. The CDR3 loop reads CASSPGTDPTNEKLFF. The CDR3 DNA sequence: TGTGCCAGCAGCCCTGGGACAGATCCAACTAATGAAAAACTGTTTTTT. Full variable domain (outside the CDR3, taken from reference TRBV5-6 and TRBJ1-4): DAGVTQSPTHLIKTRGQQVTLRCSPKSGHDTVSWYQQALGQGPQFIFQYYEEEERQRGNFPDRFSGHQFPNYSSELNVNALLLGDSALYLCASSPGTDPTNEKLFFGSGTQLSVL.

The V call is TRBV4-1, the J call TRBJ2-5; 9 nucleotides agree with TRBD2. This CDR3 has 16 residues. The J segment lost 1 base and the V segment lost 2 bases, leaving 5 bases of the junction unmatched. The V gene's germline CDR1 is MGHRA and CDR2 YSYEKL. The CDR3 here is CASSQIAGGPQETQYF. In DNA, the CDR3 is TGCGCCAGCAGCCAAATTGCGGGGGGGCCCCAAGAGACCCAGTACTTC.

V gene TRBV30 combines with J gene TRBJ1-1, with D tentatively TRBD1 (6 bases). The CDR3 is 13 amino acids. The V gene's germline CDR1 is GTSNPN and CDR2 SVGIG (reference sequence). The V end lost 4 bases, the J end lost 7 bases, and 16 bases lay between the germline ends. The CDR3 sequence: CAWIFRSRGEAFF. The CDR3 DNA reads TGTGCCTGGATTTTCCGGTCCAGGGGTGAAGCTTTCTTT.

The chain recombines TRBV5-5 with TRBJ2-5; 7 nucleotides match TRBD2. This CDR3 has 16 amino acids. Germline V gene data show CDR1 as SGHKS and CDR2 as YYEKEE (reference sequence). Trimming at V came to 1 base and at J to 2 bases, leaving 8 bases not matched to a gene. The DNA of the CDR3 is TGTGCCAGCAGCTTGACGATAGCCGGGGGGCAAGAGACCCAGTACTTC. Translating it yields CASSLTIAGGQETQYF.

The chain carries TRBV30 and TRBJ1-3; D not certain. In germline, CDR1 is GTSNPN, CDR2 SVGIG (reference sequence). The CDR3 covers 11 residues. Trimming stripped 3 bases from V and 4 bases from J, with 4 bases between. CDR3 amino acids: CAWREGNTIYF. CDR3 in DNA: TGTGCCTGGAGGGAGGGAAACACCATATATTTT.

Here the CDR3 reads CASSRDLGTGGKTEAFF. The CDR3 DNA follows: TGTGCCAGCAGCCGAGATCTTGGGACAGGCGGTAAAACTGAAGCTTTCTTT. This sequence joins TRBV14 and TRBJ1-1; TRBD1 aligns across 8 bases. V gave up 4 bases and J gave up 5 bases; unmatched junction bases: 15. CDR3 size: 17 residues. CDR1 and CDR2 from the germline V gene are SGHDN and FVKESK. Supplemented by reference TRBV14 and TRBJ1-1, the full variable domain reads EAGVTQFPSHSVIEKGQTVTLRCDPISGHDNLYWYRRVMGKEIKFLLHFVKESKQDESGMPNNRFLAERTGGTYSTLKVQPAELEDSGVYFCASSRDLGTGGKTEAFFGQGTRLTVV.

In the case of this clone: The CDR3 carries no conserved terminal phenylalanine or tryptophan, so it likely arises from a read error. The DNA is left out, because the CDR3 cannot be placed on it with certainty; the CDR3 is given as TCRdb lists it. The chain has TRBV7-9 and TRBJ1-1; the table's D call of TRBD1 was not tested on the DNA. The CDR3 adds up to 10 amino acids, both ends counted. The V gene's germline CDR1 is SEHNR and CDR2 FQNEAQ (reference sequence). The CDR3 loop is CASSWTGVWI.

J is TRBJ1-4 and V is TRBV6-6; D uncertain. The CDR3 has 14 amino acids. V dropped 6 bases and J dropped 4 bases, with 12 bases sitting between them. In germline, CDR1 is MNHNY, CDR2 SVGAGI (reference sequence). CDR3 sequence reads: CASREGGFNEKLFF. Written as DNA, the CDR3 is TGTGCCAGCAGAGAGGGAGGGTTTAATGAAAAACTGTTTTTT.

The chain recombines TRBV19 with TRBJ1-4; tentatively, D is TRBD1 (6 bases). Deletions cut 7 bases from V and 0 bases from J, with 9 bases between. Germline values: CDR1 LNHDA, CDR2 SQIVND (reference sequence). CDR3 length: 14 residues. CDR3 bases: TGTGCCAGTAAACAGGGTGCAACTAATGAAAAACTGTTTTTT. This encodes CASKQGATNEKLFF.

The V call is TRBV18, the J call TRBJ1-2; D gene unclear. The CDR3 is made up of 15 amino acids. Germline CDR1 is KGHSH and CDR2 is LQKENI. Trimming shortened V by 3 bases and J by 2 bases, and 13 bases separated the two germline ends. CDR3 nucleotides: TGTGCCAGCTCACCCTCAACACAGCCGAACTATGGCTACACCTTC. This codes for CASSPSTQPNYGYTF.

This clone was found once. The chain employs TRBV6-5 and TRBJ1-4; a possible D gene is TRBD1 (6 bases). Germline V gives CDR1 MNHEY, CDR2 SVGAGI. V gave up 5 bases and J gave up 0 bases, with 7 bases separating them. The CDR3 is made up of 14 amino acids. CDR3: CASSTGTTNEKLFF. CDR3 nucleotides: TGTGCCAGCAGTACAGGGACAACTAATGAAAAACTGTTTTTT.

The rearrangement joins TRBV27 to TRBJ1-5, with 9 nucleotides matching TRBD1. Germline values: CDR1 MNHEY, CDR2 SMNVEV (reference sequence). The CDR3 consists of 16 residues. The J segment lost 0 bases and the V segment lost 3 bases, leaving 3 bases of the junction unmatched. For the CDR3, the DNA is TGTGCCAGCAGTTTGGGGACAGGGCATAGCAATCAGCCCCAGCATTTT. This sequence encodes CASSLGTGHSNQPQHF.

V and J are TRBV5-1 and TRBJ1-1, with D tentatively TRBD1 (5 bases). This CDR3 region has 13 residues. Germline V gene sequence: CDR1 SGHRS, CDR2 YFSETQ. V lost 1 base and J 4 bases, leaving 8 bases between the germline ends. For the CDR3, the DNA is TGCGCCAGCAGCTTGCAGGGTGCCACTGAAGCTTTCTTT. Protein product: CASSLQGATEAFF.

The chain employs TRBV2 and TRBJ1-4; 10 bases are a match to TRBD1. The junction had 6 bases not matched to a gene; V was cut back by 10 bases and J by 7 bases. Germline values: CDR1 SNHLY, CDR2 FYNNEI. The CDR3 is 13 amino acids. The CDR3 DNA reads TGTGCCATCGGCGGGACAGGGGTTGAAAAACTGTTTTTT. This encodes CAIGGTGVEKLFF.

The chain is built from TRBV15 and TRBJ2-7; TRBD2 aligns across 7 bases. The trim removed 0 bases at V and 4 bases at J, leaving 6 bases unmatched. Germline lookup yields CDR1 LNHNV and CDR2 YYDKDF (reference sequence). This CDR3 is built from 15 residues. DNA of the CDR3: TGTGCCACCAGCAGAGATCGCGGGGGTTCTTACGAGCAGTACTTC. Its protein is CATSRDRGGSYEQYF. The full variable domain, in which reference TRBV15 and TRBJ2-7 provide the parts outside the CDR3, is DAMVIQNPRYQVTQFGKPVTLSCSQTLNHNVMYWYQQKSSQAPKLLFHYYDKDFNNEADTPDNFQSRRPNTSFCFLDIRSPGLGDTAMYLCATSRDRGGSYEQYFGPGTRLTVT.

This rearrangement joins TRBV6-6 to TRBJ1-2, with TRBD1 as a possible D gene (5 bases). This CDR3 has 13 residues. The germline V gene encodes CDR1 MNHNY and CDR2 SVGAGI (reference sequence). V gave up 0 bases and J gave up 6 bases, with 8 bases separating them. The CDR3 loop is CASSYSVQDGYTF. In nucleotides, the CDR3 is TGTGCCAGCAGTTACTCGGTACAGGATGGCTACACCTTC.